These 25 T cell receptor beta chains originate from one sample sequenced in a study of glioma-infiltrating T cells. Using RNA template, CDR3s of TCR alpha and beta were amplified with iRepertoire arm-PCR. TCRdb called the multiplex PCR reads again in MiXCR, with one record for every CDR3 protein. Of under 130,000 distinct CDR3 sequences listed, 25% to 30% are singletons. The sample was glioma tissue, nonneoplastic brain tissue, or PBMCs (not recorded which). Receptors were obtained from a human donor with low-grade glioma or glioblastoma, undergoing nonglioma brain surgery, or in good health (not recorded which).

The V gene is TRBV6-1, the J gene TRBJ2-7, with D possibly being TRBD1 or TRBD2 (6 bases each). From germline, CDR1 is MNHNS and CDR2 SASEGT. The CDR3 is made up of 17 amino acids. Trimming took off 5 bases at V and 6 bases at J, with 26 bases between the two ends. CDR3 sequence (DNA): TGTGCCAGCAGTCAACCGGACAGCGGAGGAGGGCAGGGCGAGCAGTACTTC. Its translation: CASSQPDSGGGQGEQYF.

In its sample, this clonotype was seen once. The rearrangement links TRBV29-1 to TRBJ2-5, with 8 bases identical to TRBD2. The CDR3 consists of 13 residues. CDR1 is SQVTM, CDR2 ANQGSEA, per germline. Trimming took 6 bases from V and 2 from J; bases not matched to a gene: 5. This chain's CDR3 is CSVRGGGQETQYF. CDR3 DNA: TGCAGCGTACGGGGGGGCGGACAAGAGACCCAGTACTTC.

In the case of this clonotype: A much more abundant neighbour one base away suggests this may be a read error. The conserved final phenylalanine or tryptophan is absent from the CDR3, which likely points to a read error. The rearrangement uses TRBV20-1 and TRBJ1-6; weak D call: TRBD1 (5 bases). The CDR3 loop spans 14 amino acids. V gave up 3 bases and J gave up 6 bases, with 12 bases separating them. CDR1 is DFQATT and CDR2 is SNEGSKA in the germline V gene (reference sequence). The CDR3 loop is CSARDGGVNSPLHL. CDR3 coding DNA: TGCAGTGCTAGGGACGGAGGGGTTAATTCACCCCTCCACCTT.

In this sample, this clonotype turned up many times. A much larger clone sits a single nucleotide away, making a read error possible. V and J are TRBV20-1 and TRBJ2-1; 13 bases fit TRBD2. V trimming: 0 bases; J trimming: 7 bases; junction bases outside the gene matches: 3. Germline values: CDR1 DFQATT, CDR2 SNEGSKA (reference sequence). The CDR3 has 15 residues. The CDR3 here is CSARDRTSGGNEQFF. The CDR3, as DNA: TGCAGTGCTAGAGACAGGACTAGCGGGGGAAATGAGCAGTTCTTC.

This clonotype appeared many times. The CDR3 protein is CSARRQTNQPQHF. The CDR3 nucleotides read TGCAGTGCTAGAAGACAAACCAATCAGCCCCAGCATTTT. The chain carries TRBV20-1 and TRBJ1-5; D uncertain. This CDR3 has 13 amino acids. Germline V CDR1 and CDR2: DFQATT, SNEGSKA (reference sequence). Trimming removed 2 bases at V and 3 bases at J, with 8 bases between.

This clonotype was seen ten or more times. The rearrangement links TRBV27 to TRBJ1-2; D is unresolved. The V gene lost 6 bases and the J gene lost 0 bases, with 14 bases spanning the gap. CDR3 length: 15 amino acids. Germline assignment: CDR1 MNHEY and CDR2 SMNVEV (reference sequence). CDR3 coding DNA: TGTGCCAGCAGCTTGGTAGGAGAGGCTAACTATGGCTACACCTTC. Translating gives CASSLVGEANYGYTF.

The chain is built from TRBV5-4 and TRBJ2-3; 10 bases align to TRBD2. This CDR3 contains 16 residues. From germline, CDR1 is SGHNT and CDR2 YYREEE (reference sequence). V shed 1 base, J shed 5 bases, and the junction held 7 bases outside the gene matches. The CDR3 region has the DNA TGTGCCAGCAGCTTGAGGCCTAGCGGGGGTGTAGATACGCAGTATTTT. Its translation is CASSLRPSGGVDTQYF.

There are a few counts of this clonotype. The chain uses TRBV12-3 or TRBV12-4 and TRBJ2-1, with 11 bases lining up with TRBD2. J gave up 4 bases and V 10 bases, and 6 bases lay outside the gene matches. The CDR3 runs to 14 residues. In nucleotides, the CDR3 is TGTGCCATCTACACTAGCGGGGGTTACAATGAGCAGTTCTTC. Amino acids: CAIYTSGGYNEQFF.

Note on this clonotype: Compared with germline, one end of the junction differs, possibly owing to a read error. The chain combines TRBV11-2 with TRBJ1-4, with D possibly TRBD1 on 6 matching bases. Per the germline V gene, CDR1 is SGHAT and CDR2 is FQNNGV. CDR3 size: 17 residues. The CDR3 nucleotides are TGTGCCAGCAGCTTAGTCGGGACACCCCGAACTAATGAAAAAATGTTTTTT. Protein: CASSLVGTPRTNEKMFF.

This clonotype was detected ten times or more. For the CDR3, the DNA is TGTGCCAGCAGCCCCGGACGAGGGTCCCTTATCTATGGCTACACCTTC. Encoded protein: CASSPGRGSLIYGYTF. This chain links TRBV6-2 or TRBV6-3 with TRBJ1-2; D gene unclear. This CDR3 contains 16 residues. V was pared by 6 bases and J by 4 bases, with 21 bases between. Germline CDR1 and CDR2: MNHEY and SVGEGT.

V gene TRBV5-1 combines with J gene TRBJ2-7, with unresolved D. Trimming took off 4 bases at V and 2 bases at J, with 10 bases between the two ends. The CDR3 runs to 13 residues. Germline assignment: CDR1 SGHRS and CDR2 YFSETQ. CDR3 amino acids: CASSPMTPYEQYF. CDR3 sequence (DNA): TGCGCCAGCAGCCCCATGACGCCCTACGAGCAGTACTTC.

Comments on this clonotype: It may be a read error: a sequence one base away is much more abundant. The J gene is TRBJ2-5, the V gene TRBV20-1, with D possibly being TRBD1 (6 bases). The V gene's germline CDR1 is DFQATT and CDR2 SNEGSKA (reference sequence). The CDR3 spans 14 residues. CDR3 in DNA: TGCAGTGCTAGAGAGGGTAGCTCAGGGGAGACCAAGTACTTC. Amino acids: CSAREGSSGETKYF.

This clonotype was counted ten times or more. The CDR3 is CASSQETGRGRRDTQYF. The CDR3 nucleotides read TGCGCCAGCAGCCAAGAGACGGGGAGGGGGCGGCGGGATACGCAGTATTTT. This chain joins TRBV4-3 and TRBJ2-3; perhaps D is TRBD1 or TRBD2 (7 bases each). The CDR3 loop spans 17 amino acids. Per the germline V gene, CDR1 is LGHNA and CDR2 is YSLEER. The V end was cut by 0 bases, the J end by 6 bases, with 19 bases between.

This clonotype was observed at least ten times. The rearrangement uses TRBV18 and TRBJ2-1; D is undetermined. The V end lost 4 bases, the J end lost 7 bases, and 8 bases lay between the germline ends. Germline V gene data show CDR1 as KGHSH and CDR2 as LQKENI. The CDR3 has 12 amino acids. The CDR3 here is CASSLVGNEQFF. The CDR3 coding sequence is TGTGCCAGCTCACTTGTCGGAAATGAGCAGTTCTTC.

This clonotype was observed many times. The CDR3 protein is CASSLDGQAPETQYF. CDR3 in DNA: TGTGCCAGCAGCTTAGATGGCCAGGCCCCAGAGACCCAGTACTTC. The rearrangement joins TRBV7-9 to TRBJ2-5; no clear D. The germline CDR1 and CDR2 sequences are SEHNR and FQNEAQ (reference sequence). CDR3 length: 15 amino acids. The V end was cut by 1 base, the J end by 4 bases, with 13 bases between.

Note on this clonotype: Sequence at one end of the junction differs from germline and may be a read error. The genes are TRBV7-3 and TRBJ1-2; D is unclear. The CDR3 consists of 13 residues. Germline V gives CDR1 SGHTA, CDR2 FQGTGA. The CDR3 reads CASSLDGNYGNTF. DNA of the CDR3: TGTGCCAGCAGCTTAGATGGTAACTATGGCAACACCTTC.

This clonotype was counted at least ten times. The chain recombines TRBV6-1 with TRBJ2-1, with 10 positions matching TRBD2. The length of the CDR3 is 16 residues. V lost 6 bases to trimming and J lost 4 bases; unmatched junction nucleotides: 9. Germline V gene data show CDR1 as MNHNS and CDR2 as SASEGT. The CDR3 DNA is TGTGCCAGCAGCCCTTTGGAGCGGGGGGGGTACAATGAGCAGTTCTTC. The encoded protein is CASSPLERGGYNEQFF.

This clonotype was seen ten or more times. The V gene is TRBV28, the J gene TRBJ2-2; D call uncertain. The CDR3 length is 14 residues. Trimming pared 4 bases from V and 3 bases from J, leaving 9 bases between. The V gene's germline CDR1 is MDHEN and CDR2 SYDVKM. CDR3 DNA: TGTGCCAGCAGTTCCCGAAGAGACACCGGGGAGCTGTTTTTT. This encodes CASSSRRDTGELFF. Full variable domain (missing parts from reference TRBV28 and TRBJ2-2): DVKVTQSSRYLVKRTGEKVFLECVQDMDHENMFWYRQDPGLGLRLIYFSYDVKMKEKGDIPEGYSVSREKKERFSLILESASTNQTSMYLCASSSRRDTGELFFGEGSRLTVL.

The V call is TRBV10-3, the J call TRBJ2-5; D possibly uses TRBD1 or TRBD2 (5 bases each). Trimming left V 2 bases short and J 4 bases short, with 14 bases between. There are 15 residues in the CDR3. Germline lookup yields CDR1 ENHRY and CDR2 SYGVKD. This chain's CDR3 is CAISEPGGSGETQYF. The CDR3 coding sequence is TGTGCCATCAGTGAGCCTGGGGGAAGCGGAGAGACCCAGTACTTC.

Notes on this clonotype: Sequence at one end of the junction differs from germline and may be a read error. The genes are TRBV7-7 and TRBJ2-2; D uncertain. The length of the CDR3 is 13 residues. Germline V CDR1 and CDR2: SSHAT, FNYEAQ (reference sequence). The CDR3 DNA sequence: TGTGCTAGCAGACCCCTAGGAACCGGGGAGCTGTTTTTT. It codes for CASRPLGTGELFF.

The chain couples TRBV11-2 to TRBJ2-7; D unclear. The CDR3 covers 14 residues. The V gene's germline CDR1 is SGHAT and CDR2 FQNNGV. The V end lost 5 bases, the J end lost 2 bases, and 13 bases lay between the germline ends. The chain's CDR3 is CASSQRPLTYEQYF. CDR3 nucleotides: TGTGCCAGCAGCCAAAGACCGTTAACCTACGAGCAGTACTTC.

Details on this clonotype: Being one base from a much bigger clone, this may be a read error. This chain uses TRBV3-1 with TRBJ2-5; 10 bases line up with TRBD2. V shed 5 bases, J shed 4 bases, and the junction held 13 bases outside the gene matches. There are 17 residues in the CDR3. Germline CDR1 is LGHDT and CDR2 is YNNKEL (reference sequence). The CDR3 sequence: CASSTPITGTSAETQYF. CDR3 in DNA: TGTGCCAGCAGCACACCCATAACCGGGACTAGCGCAGAGACCCAGTACTTC.

As concerns this clonotype: It may be a read error: a sequence one base away is much more abundant. V gene TRBV2 combines with J gene TRBJ2-3; D is uncertain. V lost 1 base and J lost 3, with 8 bases in between. Germline-derived CDR1 and CDR2 are SNHLY and FYNNEI. The CDR3 contains 14 residues. CDR3 sequence reads: CASSEDYQTDTQYF. CDR3 coding DNA: TGTGCCAGCAGTGAAGACTACCAGACAGATACGCAGTATTTT.

This clonotype has ten or more counts. This chain links TRBV28 with TRBJ2-1; weak D call: TRBD2 (5 bases). Germline CDR1 reads MDHEN; CDR2 reads SYDVKM. The CDR3 sequence is 11 residues long. V was shortened by 7 bases and J by 5 bases, with 6 bases between the two germline ends. CDR3 nucleotide sequence: TGTGCCAGCAACGGGGACAATGAGCAGTTCTTC. It is translated as CASNGDNEQFF.

The sample holds many counts of this clonotype. The rearrangement links TRBV3-1 to TRBJ2-3; D is possibly TRBD2 (6 bases). Trimming removed 0 bases at V and 0 bases at J, with 13 bases between. CDR1 LGHDT and CDR2 YNNKEL come from the germline V gene (reference sequence). There are 17 residues in the CDR3. CDR3 loop: CASSQDPIAASTDTQYF. DNA for the CDR3: TGTGCCAGCAGCCAAGATCCGATAGCGGCTAGCACAGATACGCAGTATTTT.